This paragraph covers one TCR beta chain sequence. The antigen is undetermined. The source of the sample is a study of cytomegalovirus exposure and HLA in healthy donors. Background on the study: Inside one of the first data releases sat about 85 million unique TCRs taken from HLA-typed donors.

PCR employed 60 Vbeta and 13 Jbeta primers. Measured with immunoSEQ multiplex PCR; TCRdb has only the in-frame clones, and not every one. The sample holds about 100,000 clones, more than 75% seen once. Whole-study results and caveats: Published work reported that the classifier diagnosed cytomegalovirus status with high specificity and sensitivity. The authors listed 150 to 200 TCR beta chains as cytomegalovirus-associated. Per published accounts, TCR beta sequences correctly predicted the HLA-A and HLA-B alleles of most subjects.

This TCR was recovered from a woman aged 18-35 years in good health and CMV-seropositive. Sequenced material: PBMCs.

CDR3 region: CAGGQGYTEAFF. CDR3 coding DNA: TGTGCCGGAGGGCAAGGATATACTGAAGCTTTCTTT. The J gene is TRBJ1-1, the V gene TRBV7-3, with D unclear. The V gene's germline CDR1 is SGHTA and CDR2 FQGTGA. Trimming left V 11 bases short and J 5 bases short, with 15 bases between. The CDR3 has 12 amino acids.